This T cell receptor beta chain was obtained from a study of brain metastases from non-small cell lung cancer. Notes on this clone: What it recognizes is unknown.

Study-level results: Compared with primary tumors, brain metastases showed less T-cell infiltration. Paired brain metastases and primary tumors largely shared TCR repertoires. Compared with their matched primary tumors, roughly 64% of brain metastases showed expanded T-cell clones.

Profiled with immunoSEQ multiplex PCR; TCRdb holds only in-frame clones, not every one. Among approximately 330 clones listed, more than 85% were seen once. J was trimmed by 0 bases and V by 2 bases; bases with no gene match: 6. Per germline, CDR1 ENHRY and CDR2 SYGVKD. The length of the CDR3 is 16 residues. The sequenced material came from tissue from a brain metastasis. The chain has TRBV10-3 and TRBJ2-7; 8 bases fit TRBD1. The sequence was obtained from a donor aged 40 or older with non-small cell lung cancer. CDR3 residues: CAISETWTGSSYEQYF. CDR3 sequence (DNA): TGTGCCATCAGTGAGACCTGGACAGGGAGCTCCTACGAGCAGTACTTC.